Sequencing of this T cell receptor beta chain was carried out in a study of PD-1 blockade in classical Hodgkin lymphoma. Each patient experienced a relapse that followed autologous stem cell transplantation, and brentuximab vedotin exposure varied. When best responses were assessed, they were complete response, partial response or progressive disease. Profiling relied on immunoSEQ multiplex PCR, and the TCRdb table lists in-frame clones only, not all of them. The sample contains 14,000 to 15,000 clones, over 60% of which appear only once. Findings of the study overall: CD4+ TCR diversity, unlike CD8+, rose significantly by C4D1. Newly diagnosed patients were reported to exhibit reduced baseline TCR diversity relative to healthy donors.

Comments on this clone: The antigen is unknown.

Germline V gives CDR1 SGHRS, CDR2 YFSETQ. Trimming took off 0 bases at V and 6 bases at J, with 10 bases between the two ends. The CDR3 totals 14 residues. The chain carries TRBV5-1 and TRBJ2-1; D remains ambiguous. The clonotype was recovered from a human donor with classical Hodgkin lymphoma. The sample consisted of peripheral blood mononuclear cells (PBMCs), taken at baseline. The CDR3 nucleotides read TGCGCCAGCAGCTTGGAGGGCCTCCGCAATGAGCAGTTCTTC. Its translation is CASSLEGLRNEQFF. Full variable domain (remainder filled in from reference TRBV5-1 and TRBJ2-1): KAGVTQTPRYLIKTRGQQVTLSCSPISGHRSVSWYQQTPGQGLQFLFEYFSETQRNKGNFPGRFSGRQFSNSRSEMNVSTLELGDSALYLCASSLEGLRNEQFFGPGTRLTVL.